The clone carrying this TCR beta chain was detected a few times. The primer mix had 60 Vbeta and 13 Jbeta primers. Libraries were prepared by immunoSEQ multiplex PCR; TCRdb keeps only in-frame clonotypes and omits some of them. The profile shows around 140,000 clones, more than 70% of them singletons. This sample was included in a study of cytomegalovirus exposure and HLA in healthy donors. The germline gives CDR1 SGHNT, CDR2 YYREEE (reference sequence). The CDR3 spans 14 residues. V lost 4 bases and J lost 13; bases outside the gene matches: 14. This receptor was taken from a woman aged 60-70 years in good health and CMV-seronegative. The chain couples TRBV5-4 to TRBJ2-5; 9 bases map to TRBD2. Sequencing was carried out using PBMCs. CDR3 nucleotides: TGTGCCAGCAGCGTGGACTTGAGTAGCGGGAGTGGGTACTTC. It yields the protein CASSVDLSSGSGYF. The entire variable domain, with the rest obtained from reference TRBV5-4 and TRBJ2-5, is as follows: ETGVTQSPTHLIKTRGQQVTLRCSSQSGHNTVSWYQQALGQGPQFIFQYYREEENGRGNFPPRFSGLQFPNYSSELNVNALELDDSALYLCASSVDLSSGSGYFGPGTRLLVL.